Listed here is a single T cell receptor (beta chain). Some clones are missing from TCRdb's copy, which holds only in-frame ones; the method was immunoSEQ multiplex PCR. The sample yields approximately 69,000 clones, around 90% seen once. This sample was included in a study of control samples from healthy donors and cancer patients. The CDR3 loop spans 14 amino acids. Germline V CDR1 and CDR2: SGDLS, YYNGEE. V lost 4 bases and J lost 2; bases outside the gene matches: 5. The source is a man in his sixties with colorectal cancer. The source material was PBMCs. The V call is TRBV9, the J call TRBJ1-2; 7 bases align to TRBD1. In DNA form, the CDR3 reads TGTGCCAGCAGCCTCGGACAGGCGAACTATGGCTACACCTTC. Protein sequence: CASSLGQANYGYTF. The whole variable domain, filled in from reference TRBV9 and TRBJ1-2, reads DSGVTQTPKHLITATGQRVTLRCSPRSGDLSVYWYQQSLDQGLQFLIQYYNGEERAKGNILERFSAQQFPDLHSELNLSSLELGDSALYFCASSLGQANYGYTFGSGTRLTVV.